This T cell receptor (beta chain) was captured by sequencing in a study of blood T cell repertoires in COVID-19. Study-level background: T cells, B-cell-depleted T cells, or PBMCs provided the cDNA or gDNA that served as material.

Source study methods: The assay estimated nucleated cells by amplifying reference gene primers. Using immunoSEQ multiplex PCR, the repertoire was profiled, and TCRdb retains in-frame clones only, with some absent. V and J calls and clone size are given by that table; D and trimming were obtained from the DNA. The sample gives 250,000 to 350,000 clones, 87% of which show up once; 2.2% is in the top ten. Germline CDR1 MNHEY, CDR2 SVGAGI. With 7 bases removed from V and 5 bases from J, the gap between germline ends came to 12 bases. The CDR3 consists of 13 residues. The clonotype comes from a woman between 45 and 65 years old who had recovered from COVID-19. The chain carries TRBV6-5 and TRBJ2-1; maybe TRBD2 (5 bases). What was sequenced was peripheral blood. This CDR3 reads CASTWGEHNEQFF. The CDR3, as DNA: TGTGCCAGCACCTGGGGAGAGCACAATGAGCAGTTCTTC.